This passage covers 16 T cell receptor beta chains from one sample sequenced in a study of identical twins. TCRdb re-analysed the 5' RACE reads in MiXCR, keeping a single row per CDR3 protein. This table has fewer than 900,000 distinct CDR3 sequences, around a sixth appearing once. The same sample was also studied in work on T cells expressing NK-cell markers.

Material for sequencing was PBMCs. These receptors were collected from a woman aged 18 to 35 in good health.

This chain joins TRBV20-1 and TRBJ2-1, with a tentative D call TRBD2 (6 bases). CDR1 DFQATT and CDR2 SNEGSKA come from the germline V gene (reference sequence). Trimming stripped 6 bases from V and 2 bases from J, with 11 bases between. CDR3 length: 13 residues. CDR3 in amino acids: CSADGGTYNEQFF. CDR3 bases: TGCAGTGCCGACGGGGGAACCTACAATGAGCAGTTCTTC.

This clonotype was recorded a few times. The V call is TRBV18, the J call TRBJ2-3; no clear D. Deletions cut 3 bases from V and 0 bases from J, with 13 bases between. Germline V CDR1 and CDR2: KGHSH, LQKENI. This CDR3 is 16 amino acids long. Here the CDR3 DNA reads TGTGCCAGCTCACCCTCAGGAGTGACTAGCACAGATACGCAGTATTTT. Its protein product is CASSPSGVTSTDTQYF.

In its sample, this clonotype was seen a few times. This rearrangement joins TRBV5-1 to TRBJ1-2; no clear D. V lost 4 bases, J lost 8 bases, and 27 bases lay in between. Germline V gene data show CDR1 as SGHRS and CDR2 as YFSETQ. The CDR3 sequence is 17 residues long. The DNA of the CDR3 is TGCGCCAGCAGCCCGCGAGGGATCACAAATCAACGCTTCGGCTACACCTTC. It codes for CASSPRGITNQRFGYTF.

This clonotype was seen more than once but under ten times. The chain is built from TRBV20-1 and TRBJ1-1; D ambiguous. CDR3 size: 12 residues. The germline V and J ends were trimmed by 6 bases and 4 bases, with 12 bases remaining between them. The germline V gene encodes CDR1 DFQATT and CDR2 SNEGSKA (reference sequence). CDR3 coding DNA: TGCAGTGCCAGGTGGAGTGTCACTGAAGCTTTCTTT. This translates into CSARWSVTEAFF.

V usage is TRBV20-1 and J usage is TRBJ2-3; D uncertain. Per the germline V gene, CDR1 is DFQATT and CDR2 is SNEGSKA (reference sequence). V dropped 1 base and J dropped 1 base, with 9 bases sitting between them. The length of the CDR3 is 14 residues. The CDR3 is CSARVEWRTDTQYF. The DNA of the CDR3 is TGCAGTGCTAGAGTGGAGTGGCGCACAGATACGCAGTATTTT.

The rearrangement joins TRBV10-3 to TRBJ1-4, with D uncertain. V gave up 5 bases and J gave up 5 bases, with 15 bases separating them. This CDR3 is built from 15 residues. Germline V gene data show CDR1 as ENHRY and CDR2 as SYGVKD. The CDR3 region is CAISSEAASNEKLFF. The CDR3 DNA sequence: TGTGCCATCAGTTCGGAAGCAGCCAGCAATGAAAAACTGTTTTTT.

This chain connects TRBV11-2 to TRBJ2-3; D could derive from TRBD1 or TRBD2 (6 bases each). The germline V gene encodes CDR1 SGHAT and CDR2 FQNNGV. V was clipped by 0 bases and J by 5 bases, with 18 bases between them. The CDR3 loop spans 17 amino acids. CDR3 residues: CASSLDPGGGRIDTQYF. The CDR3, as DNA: TGTGCCAGCAGCTTAGATCCAGGAGGGGGGAGGATAGATACGCAGTATTTT. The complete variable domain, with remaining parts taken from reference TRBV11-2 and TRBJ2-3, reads EAGVAQSPRYKIIEKRQSVAFWCNPISGHATLYWYQQILGQGPKLLIQFQNNGVVDDSQLPKDRFSAERLKGVDSTLKIQPAKLEDSAVYLCASSLDPGGGRIDTQYFGPGTRLTVL.

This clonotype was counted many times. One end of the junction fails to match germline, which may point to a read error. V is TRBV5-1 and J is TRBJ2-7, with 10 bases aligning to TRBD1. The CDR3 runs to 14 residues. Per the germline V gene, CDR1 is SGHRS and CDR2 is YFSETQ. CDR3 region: CASSQGQGSYEQYF. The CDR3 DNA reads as TGTGCCAGCAGCCAGGGACAGGGGTCCTACGAGCAGTACTTC.

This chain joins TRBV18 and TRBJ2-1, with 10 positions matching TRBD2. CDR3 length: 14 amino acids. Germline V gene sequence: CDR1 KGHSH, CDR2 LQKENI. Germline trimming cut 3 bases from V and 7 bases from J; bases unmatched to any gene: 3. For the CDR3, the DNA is TGTGCCAGCTCACCCTCACTAGCGGGAAATGAGCAGTTCTTC. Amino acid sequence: CASSPSLAGNEQFF.

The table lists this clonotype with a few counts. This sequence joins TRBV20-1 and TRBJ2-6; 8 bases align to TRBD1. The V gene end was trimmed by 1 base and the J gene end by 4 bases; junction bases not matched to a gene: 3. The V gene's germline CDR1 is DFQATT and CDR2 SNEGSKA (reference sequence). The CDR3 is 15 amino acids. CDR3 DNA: TGCAGTGCTAGAGCCCGACAGGGGGGGGCCAACGTCCTGACTTTC. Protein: CSARARQGGANVLTF.

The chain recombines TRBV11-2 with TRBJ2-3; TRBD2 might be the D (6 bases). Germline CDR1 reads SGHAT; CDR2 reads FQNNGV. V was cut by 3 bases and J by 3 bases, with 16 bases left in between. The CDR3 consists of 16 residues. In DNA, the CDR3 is TGTGCCAGCAGCTTTCATACGGGGGAACGGACAGATACGCAGTATTTT. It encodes CASSFHTGERTDTQYF.

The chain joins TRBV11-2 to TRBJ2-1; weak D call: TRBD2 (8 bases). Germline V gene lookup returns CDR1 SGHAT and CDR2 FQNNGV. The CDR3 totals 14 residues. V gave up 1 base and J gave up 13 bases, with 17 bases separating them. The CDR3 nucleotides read TGTGCCAGCAGCTTAGTAACTAGCGGAGGGGGCCAGTTCTTC. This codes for CASSLVTSGGGQFF.

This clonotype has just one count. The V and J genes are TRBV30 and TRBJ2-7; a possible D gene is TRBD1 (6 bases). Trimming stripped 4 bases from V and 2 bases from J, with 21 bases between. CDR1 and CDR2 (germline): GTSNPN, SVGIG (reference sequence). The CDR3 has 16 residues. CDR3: CAWTRMRTDNTYEQYF. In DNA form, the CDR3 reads TGTGCCTGGACCCGTATGAGGACAGACAATACCTACGAGCAGTACTTC. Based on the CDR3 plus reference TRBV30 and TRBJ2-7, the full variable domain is SQTIHQWPATLVQPVGSPLSLECTVEGTSNPNLYWYRQAAGRGLQLLFYSVGIGQISSEVPQNLSASRPQDRQFILSSKKLLLSDSGFYLCAWTRMRTDNTYEQYFGPGTRLTVT.

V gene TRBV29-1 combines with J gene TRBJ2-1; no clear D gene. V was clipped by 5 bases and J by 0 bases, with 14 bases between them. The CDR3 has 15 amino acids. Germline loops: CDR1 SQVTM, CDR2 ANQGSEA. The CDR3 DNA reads TGCAGCGTTCAAACCCAGGCAAGCTCCTACAATGAGCAGTTCTTC. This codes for CSVQTQASSYNEQFF.

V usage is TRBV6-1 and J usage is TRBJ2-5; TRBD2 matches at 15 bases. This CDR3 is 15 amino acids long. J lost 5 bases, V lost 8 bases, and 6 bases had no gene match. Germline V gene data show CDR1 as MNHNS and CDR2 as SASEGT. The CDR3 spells CASGLAGGHRETQYF. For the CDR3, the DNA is TGTGCCAGCGGACTAGCGGGGGGGCATCGGGAGACCCAGTACTTC.

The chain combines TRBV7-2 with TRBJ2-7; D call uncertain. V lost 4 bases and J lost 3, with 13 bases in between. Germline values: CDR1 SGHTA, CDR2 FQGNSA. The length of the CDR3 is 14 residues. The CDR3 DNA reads TGTGCCAGCAGCTCCGCCCTAGTGGACTACGAGCAGTACTTC. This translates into CASSSALVDYEQYF. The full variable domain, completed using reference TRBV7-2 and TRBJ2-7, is GAGVSQSPSNKVTEKGKDVELRCDPISGHTALYWYRQSLGQGLEFLIYFQGNSAPDKSGLPSDRFSAERTGGSVSTLTIQRTQQEDSAVYLCASSSALVDYEQYFGPGTRLTVT.